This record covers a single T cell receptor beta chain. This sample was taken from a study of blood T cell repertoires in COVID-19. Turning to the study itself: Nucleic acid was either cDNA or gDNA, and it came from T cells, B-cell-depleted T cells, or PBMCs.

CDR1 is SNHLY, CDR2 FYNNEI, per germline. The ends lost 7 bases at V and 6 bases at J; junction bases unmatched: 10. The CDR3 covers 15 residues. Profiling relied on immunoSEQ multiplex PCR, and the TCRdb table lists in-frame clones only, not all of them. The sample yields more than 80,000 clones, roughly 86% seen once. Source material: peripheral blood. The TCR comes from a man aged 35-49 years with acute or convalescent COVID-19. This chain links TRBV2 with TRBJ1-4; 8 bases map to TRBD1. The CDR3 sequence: CASKPWTGHYEKLFF. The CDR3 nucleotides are TGTGCCAGCAAGCCTTGGACAGGGCATTATGAAAAACTGTTTTTT.